This T cell receptor (beta chain) was sequenced for a study of post-analysis software for immune sequencing data. Across the study: Relapsing-remitting, secondary progressive and progressive-relapsing courses of multiple sclerosis were included.

TCR beta cDNA libraries included unique molecular identifiers. The source material, roughly 0.9 to 10 million T cells, gave rise to 400,000 to 600,000 cDNA molecules. Each CDR3 protein is one row after TCRdb ran MiXCR on the PCR reads. This table has about 400,000 distinct CDR3 sequences, around a third appearing once. J lost 1 base, V lost 3 bases, and 6 bases had no gene match. In germline, CDR1 is SGHTA, CDR2 FQGNSA. The CDR3 runs to 16 residues. Study findings and constraints: In patients, TRBV5-6, TRBV5-1 and TRBV20-1 belonged to five TRBV segments found more frequently than in controls. F measure grouped same-batch samples tightly together. Multiple sclerosis was associated with a significant reduction in normalized Chao1 diversity relative to controls.

Regarding this clonotype: Antigen unknown.

The sequencing input was blood. This receptor was taken from a girl aged 10 to 17 with multiple sclerosis. The chain uses TRBV7-2 and TRBJ2-3; 8 nucleotides match TRBD2. For the CDR3, the DNA is TGTGCCAGCAGCTTCTCATCCGGGGGGGGCACAGATACGCAGTATTTT. This codes for CASSFSSGGGTDTQYF. The full variable domain, completed using reference TRBV7-2 and TRBJ2-3, is GAGVSQSPSNKVTEKGKDVELRCDPISGHTALYWYRQSLGQGLEFLIYFQGNSAPDKSGLPSDRFSAERTGGSVSTLTIQRTQQEDSAVYLCASSFSSGGGTDTQYFGPGTRLTVL.